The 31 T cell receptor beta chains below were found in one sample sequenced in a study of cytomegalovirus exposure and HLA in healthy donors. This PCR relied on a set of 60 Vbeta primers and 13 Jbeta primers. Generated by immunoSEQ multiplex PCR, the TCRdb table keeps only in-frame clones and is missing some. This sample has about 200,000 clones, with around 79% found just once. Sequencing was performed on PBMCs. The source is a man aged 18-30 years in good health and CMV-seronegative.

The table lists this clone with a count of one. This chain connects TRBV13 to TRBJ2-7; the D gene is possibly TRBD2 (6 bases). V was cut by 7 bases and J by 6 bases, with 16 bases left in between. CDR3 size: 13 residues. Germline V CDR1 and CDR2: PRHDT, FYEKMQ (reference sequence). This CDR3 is CASNSREPGEQYF. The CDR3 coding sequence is TGTGCCAGCAACTCCCGGGAGCCGGGCGAGCAGTACTTC.

DNA of the CDR3: TGTGCCAGCAGCCAAGTTTCCCGAGTTGAAGCTTTCTTT. Amino acids: CASSQVSRVEAFF. The chain is built from TRBV4-2 and TRBJ1-1; unclear D gene. V lost 1 base and J 7 bases, leaving 10 bases between the germline ends. Germline CDR1 reads LGHNA; CDR2 reads YNFKEQ. CDR3 size: 13 residues.

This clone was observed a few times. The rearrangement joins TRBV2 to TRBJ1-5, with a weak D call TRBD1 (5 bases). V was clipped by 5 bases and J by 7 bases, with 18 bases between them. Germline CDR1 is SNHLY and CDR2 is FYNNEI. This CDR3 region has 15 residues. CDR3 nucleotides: TGTGCCAGCAGTCTAAGGGGAGGGCGGCGACAGCCCCAGCATTTT. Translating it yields CASSLRGGRRQPQHF. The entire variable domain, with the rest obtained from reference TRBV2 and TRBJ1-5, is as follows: EPEVTQTPSHQVTQMGQEVILRCVPISNHLYFYWYRQILGQKVEFLVSFYNNEISEKSEIFDDQFSVERPDGSNFTLKIRSTKLEDSAMYFCASSLRGGRRQPQHFGDGTRLSIL.

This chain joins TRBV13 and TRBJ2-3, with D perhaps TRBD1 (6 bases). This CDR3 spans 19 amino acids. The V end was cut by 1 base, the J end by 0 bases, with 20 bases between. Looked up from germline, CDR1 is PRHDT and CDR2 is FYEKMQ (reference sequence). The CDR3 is CASSLVDRINALSTDTQYF. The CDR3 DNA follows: TGTGCCAGCAGCTTAGTTGACAGGATAAACGCTCTGAGCACAGATACGCAGTATTTT.

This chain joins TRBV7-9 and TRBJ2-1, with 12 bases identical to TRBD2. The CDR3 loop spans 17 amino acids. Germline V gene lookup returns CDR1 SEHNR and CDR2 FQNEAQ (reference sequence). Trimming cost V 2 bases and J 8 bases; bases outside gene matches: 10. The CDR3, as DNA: TGTGCCAGCAGCTTAACAGTAACTAGCGGGAGGAGGGATGAGCAGTTCTTC. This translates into CASSLTVTSGRRDEQFF.

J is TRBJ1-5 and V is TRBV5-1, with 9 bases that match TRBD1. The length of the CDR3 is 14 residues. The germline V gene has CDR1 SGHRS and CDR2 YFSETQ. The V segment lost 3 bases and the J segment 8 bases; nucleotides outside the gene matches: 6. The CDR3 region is CASSSGQGLEPQHF. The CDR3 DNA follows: TGCGCCAGCAGCTCCGGACAGGGGTTGGAGCCCCAGCATTTT.

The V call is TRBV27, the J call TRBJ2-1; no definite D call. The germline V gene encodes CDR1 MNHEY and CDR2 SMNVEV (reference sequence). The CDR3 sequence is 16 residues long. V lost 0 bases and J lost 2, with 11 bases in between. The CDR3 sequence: CASSLSSSRPYNEQFF. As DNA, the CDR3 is TGTGCCAGCAGTTTATCGAGCTCGAGGCCCTACAATGAGCAGTTCTTC.

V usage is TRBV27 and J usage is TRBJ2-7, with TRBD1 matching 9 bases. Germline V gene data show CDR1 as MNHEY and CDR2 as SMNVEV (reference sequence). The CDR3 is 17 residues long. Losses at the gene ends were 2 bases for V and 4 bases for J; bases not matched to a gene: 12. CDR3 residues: CASSLGKTGGLGYEQYF. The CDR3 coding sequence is TGTGCCAGCAGTTTAGGAAAGACAGGGGGTTTAGGGTACGAGCAGTACTTC.

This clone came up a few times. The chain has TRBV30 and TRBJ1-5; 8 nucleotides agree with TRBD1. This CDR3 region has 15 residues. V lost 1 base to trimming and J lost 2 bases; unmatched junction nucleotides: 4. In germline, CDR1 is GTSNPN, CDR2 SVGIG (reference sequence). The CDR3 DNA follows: TGTGCCTGGAGTGCCCACAGGGGGGGCAATCAGCCCCAGCATTTT. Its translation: CAWSAHRGGNQPQHF.

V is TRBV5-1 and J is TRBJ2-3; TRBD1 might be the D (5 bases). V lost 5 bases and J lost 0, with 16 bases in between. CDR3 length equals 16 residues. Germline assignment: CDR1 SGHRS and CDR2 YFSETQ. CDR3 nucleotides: TGCGCCAGCAGTACCGAGTGGGGCACTAGCACAGATACGCAGTATTTT. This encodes CASSTEWGTSTDTQYF.

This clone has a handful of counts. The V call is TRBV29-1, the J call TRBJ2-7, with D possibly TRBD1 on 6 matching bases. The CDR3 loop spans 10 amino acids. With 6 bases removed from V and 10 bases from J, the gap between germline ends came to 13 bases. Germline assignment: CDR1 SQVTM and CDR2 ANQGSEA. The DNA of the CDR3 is TGCAGCGTGTTTACAGGGCAACAGTACTTC. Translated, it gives CSVFTGQQYF.

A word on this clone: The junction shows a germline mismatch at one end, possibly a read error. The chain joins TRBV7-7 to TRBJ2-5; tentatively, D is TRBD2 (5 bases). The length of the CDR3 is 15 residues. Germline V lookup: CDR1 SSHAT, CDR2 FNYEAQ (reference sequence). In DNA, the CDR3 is TGTGCTAGCAGCTTAGATGATAAGGGAGAAGAGACCCAGTACTTC. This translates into CASSLDDKGEETQYF.

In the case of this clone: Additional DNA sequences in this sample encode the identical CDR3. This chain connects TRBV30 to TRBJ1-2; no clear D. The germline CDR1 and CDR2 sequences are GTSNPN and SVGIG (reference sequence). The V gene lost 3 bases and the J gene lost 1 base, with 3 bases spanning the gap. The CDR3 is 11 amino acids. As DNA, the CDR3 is TGTGCCTGGAGGAGTAACTATGGCTACACCTTC. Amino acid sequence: CAWRSNYGYTF.

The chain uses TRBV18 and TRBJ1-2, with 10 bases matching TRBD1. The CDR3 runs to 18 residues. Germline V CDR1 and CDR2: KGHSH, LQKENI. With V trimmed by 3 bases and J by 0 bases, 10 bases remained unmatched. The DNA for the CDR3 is TGTGCCAGCTCACCGAGTCCGGGACAGGGGAAAGCTAACTATGGCTACACCTTC. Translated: CASSPSPGQGKANYGYTF.

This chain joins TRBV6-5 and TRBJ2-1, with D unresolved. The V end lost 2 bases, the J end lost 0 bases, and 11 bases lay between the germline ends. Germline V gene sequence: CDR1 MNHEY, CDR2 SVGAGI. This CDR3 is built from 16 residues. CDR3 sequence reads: CASSYRRFSSYNEQFF. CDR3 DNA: TGTGCCAGCAGTTACAGGCGGTTTAGCTCCTACAATGAGCAGTTCTTC.

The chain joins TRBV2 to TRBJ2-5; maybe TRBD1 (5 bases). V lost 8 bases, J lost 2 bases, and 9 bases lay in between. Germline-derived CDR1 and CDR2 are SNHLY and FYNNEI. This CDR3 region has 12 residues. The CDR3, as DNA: TGTGCCAGCTCGACAGAGCAAGAGACCCAGTACTTC. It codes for CASSTEQETQYF.

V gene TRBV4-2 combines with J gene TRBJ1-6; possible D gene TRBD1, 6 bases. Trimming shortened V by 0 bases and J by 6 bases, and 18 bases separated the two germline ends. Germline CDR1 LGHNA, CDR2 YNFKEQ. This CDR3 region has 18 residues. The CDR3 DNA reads TGTGCCAGCAGCCAAGATCGGGACACCGGTTTAGCTAATTCACCCCTCCACTTT. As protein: CASSQDRDTGLANSPLHF.

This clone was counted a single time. For the CDR3, the DNA is TGCGCCAGCAGCCTCCTCCCGGGACAGGACTACGAGCAGTACTTC. It encodes CASSLLPGQDYEQYF. This rearrangement joins TRBV5-1 to TRBJ2-7; 8 nucleotides match TRBD1. The CDR3 sequence is 15 residues long. V lost 4 bases and J lost 3; bases outside the gene matches: 9. CDR1 is SGHRS and CDR2 is YFSETQ in the germline V gene.

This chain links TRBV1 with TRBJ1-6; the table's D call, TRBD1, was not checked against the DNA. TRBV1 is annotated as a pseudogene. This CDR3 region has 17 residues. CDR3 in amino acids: CTSSQGDRSSYNSPLHF. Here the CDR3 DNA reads TGCACCAGCAGCCAAGGGGACAGGAGCTCCTATAATTCACCCCTCCACTTT.

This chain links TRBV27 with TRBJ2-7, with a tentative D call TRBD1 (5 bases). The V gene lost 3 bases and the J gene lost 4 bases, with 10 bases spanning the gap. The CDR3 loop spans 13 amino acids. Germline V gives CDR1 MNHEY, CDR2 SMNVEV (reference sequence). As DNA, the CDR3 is TGTGCCAGCAGTTTTTCCAGGGCTTACGAGCAGTACTTC. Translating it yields CASSFSRAYEQYF.

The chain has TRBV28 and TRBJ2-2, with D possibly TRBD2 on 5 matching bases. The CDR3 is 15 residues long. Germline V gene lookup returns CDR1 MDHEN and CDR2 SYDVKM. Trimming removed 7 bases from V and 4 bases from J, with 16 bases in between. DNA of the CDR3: TGTGCCAGCATTCGCGGAGAGGGAGCCACCGGGGAGCTGTTTTTT. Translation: CASIRGEGATGELFF.

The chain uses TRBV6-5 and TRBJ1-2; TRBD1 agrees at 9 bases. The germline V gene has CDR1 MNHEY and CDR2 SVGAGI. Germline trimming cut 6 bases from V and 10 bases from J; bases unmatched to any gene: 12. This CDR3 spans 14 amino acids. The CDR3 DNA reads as TGTGCCAGCAGGGACCACCGGGACAGGGAGGACTACACCTTC. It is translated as CASRDHRDREDYTF.

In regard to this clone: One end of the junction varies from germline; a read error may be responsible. The CDR3 DNA reads TGTTCCAGCAGCCTGACTAGCGGACAAGCCAATGAGCAGTTCTTC. Its protein is CSSSLTSGQANEQFF. This chain connects TRBV7-9 to TRBJ2-1; 9 bases are shared with TRBD2. The length of the CDR3 is 15 residues. The germline V gene has CDR1 SEHNR and CDR2 FQNEAQ (reference sequence).

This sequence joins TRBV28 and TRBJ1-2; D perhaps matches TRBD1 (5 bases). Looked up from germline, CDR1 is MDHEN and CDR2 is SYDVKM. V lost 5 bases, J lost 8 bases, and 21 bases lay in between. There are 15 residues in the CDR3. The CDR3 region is CASSRTWGVVRGYTF. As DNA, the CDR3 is TGTGCCAGCAGTCGCACCTGGGGGGTAGTGCGCGGCTACACCTTC.

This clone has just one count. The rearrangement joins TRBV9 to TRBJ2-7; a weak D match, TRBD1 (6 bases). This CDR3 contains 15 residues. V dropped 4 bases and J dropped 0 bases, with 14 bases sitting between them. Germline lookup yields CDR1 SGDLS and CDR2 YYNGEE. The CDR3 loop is CASSPGALSSYEQYF. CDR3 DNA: TGTGCCAGCAGCCCAGGGGCCCTAAGCTCCTACGAGCAGTACTTC.

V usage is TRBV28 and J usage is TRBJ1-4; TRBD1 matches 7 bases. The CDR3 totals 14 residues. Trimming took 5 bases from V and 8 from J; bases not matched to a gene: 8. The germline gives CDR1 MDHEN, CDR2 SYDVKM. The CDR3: CASSPPDRAEKLFF. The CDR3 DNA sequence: TGTGCCAGCAGTCCCCCCGACAGGGCGGAAAAACTGTTTTTT.

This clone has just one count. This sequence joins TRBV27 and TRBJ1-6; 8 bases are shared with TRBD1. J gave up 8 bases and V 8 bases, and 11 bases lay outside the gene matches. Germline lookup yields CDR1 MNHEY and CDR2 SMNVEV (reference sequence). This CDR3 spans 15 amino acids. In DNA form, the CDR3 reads TGTGCCAGCGGCTTCCGGGACAGGTCTTATTCACCCCTCCACTTT. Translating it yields CASGFRDRSYSPLHF.

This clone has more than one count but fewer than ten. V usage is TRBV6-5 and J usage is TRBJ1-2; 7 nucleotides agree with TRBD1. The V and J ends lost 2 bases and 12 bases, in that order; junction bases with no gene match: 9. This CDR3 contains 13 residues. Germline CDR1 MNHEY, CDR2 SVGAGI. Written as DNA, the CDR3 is TGTGCCAGCAGTTACACCCGACAGGGTTACGACACCTTC. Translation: CASSYTRQGYDTF.

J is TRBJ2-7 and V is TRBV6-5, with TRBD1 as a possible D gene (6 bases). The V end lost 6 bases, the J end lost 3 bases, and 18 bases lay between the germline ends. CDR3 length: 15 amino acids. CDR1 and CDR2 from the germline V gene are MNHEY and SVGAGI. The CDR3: CASRHTRDTYYEQYF. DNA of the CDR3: TGTGCCAGCAGACATACCCGGGACACTTACTACGAGCAGTACTTC.

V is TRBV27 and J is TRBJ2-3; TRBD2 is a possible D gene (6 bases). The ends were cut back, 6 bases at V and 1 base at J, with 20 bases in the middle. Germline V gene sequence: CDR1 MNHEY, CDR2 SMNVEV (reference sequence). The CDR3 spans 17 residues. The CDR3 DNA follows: TGTGCCAGCAGCCGCCCCGGCGGGATGGGCCGCACAGATACGCAGTATTTT. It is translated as CASSRPGGMGRTDTQYF.

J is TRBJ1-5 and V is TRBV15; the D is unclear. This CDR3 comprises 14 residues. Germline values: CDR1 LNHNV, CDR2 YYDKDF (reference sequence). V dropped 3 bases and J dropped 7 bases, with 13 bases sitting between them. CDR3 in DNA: TGTGCCACCAGCAGTTCAGGCGCGGGACAGCCCCAGCATTTT. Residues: CATSSSGAGQPQHF.